These 17 T cell receptor beta chains were sequenced from one sample in a study of cytomegalovirus exposure and HLA in healthy donors. With 60 Vbeta and 13 Jbeta primers, the PCR was carried out. Assay: immunoSEQ multiplex PCR; the TCRdb copy retains only in-frame clones and omits some. Here the sample spans 150,000 or so clones, 75% to 85% being singletons. The sequenced sample consisted of PBMCs. The source is a man aged 30 to 45 in good health and CMV-seropositive.

The chain is built from TRBV7-9 and TRBJ1-2; 9 nucleotides line up with TRBD1. V shed 0 bases and J 3 bases; nucleotides not matched to a gene: 11. The CDR3 contains 18 residues. Per germline, CDR1 SEHNR and CDR2 FQNEAQ (reference sequence). The CDR3 is CASSLAFGTGSGDYGYTF. The CDR3 DNA reads as TGTGCCAGCAGCTTAGCCTTCGGGACAGGGAGTGGTGACTATGGCTACACCTTC.

CDR3 amino acids: CASSLKLAGERGTQYF. CDR3 coding DNA: TGTGCCAGCAGCTTGAAGCTAGCGGGGGAGAGGGGGACCCAGTACTTC. This chain connects TRBV5-4 to TRBJ2-5; 10 bases are shared with TRBD2. This CDR3 is 16 amino acids long. V shed 1 base, J shed 7 bases, and the junction held 10 bases outside the gene matches. Germline V gene lookup returns CDR1 SGHNT and CDR2 YYREEE (reference sequence).

This chain connects TRBV29-1 to TRBJ2-5, with TRBD1 as a possible D gene (6 bases). This CDR3 spans 12 amino acids. Germline-derived CDR1 and CDR2 are SQVTM and ANQGSEA. This CDR3 is CSIQGLGETQYF. CDR3 bases: TGCAGTATTCAGGGGTTGGGAGAGACCCAGTACTTC.

This chain links TRBV30 with TRBJ1-5; TRBD1 aligns across 7 bases. CDR1 GTSNPN and CDR2 SVGIG come from the germline V gene (reference sequence). The J segment lost 0 bases and the V segment lost 3 bases, leaving 5 bases of the junction unmatched. The CDR3 length is 15 residues. The chain's CDR3 is CAWRPGTASNQPQHF. CDR3 DNA: TGTGCCTGGAGGCCCGGGACAGCTAGCAATCAGCCCCAGCATTTT.

The chain is built from TRBV6-1 and TRBJ2-1; D is perhaps TRBD1 (6 bases). The CDR3 contains 13 residues. The V end lost 5 bases, the J end lost 6 bases, and 11 bases lay between the germline ends. CDR1 is MNHNS and CDR2 is SASEGT in the germline V gene. CDR3 sequence (DNA): TGTGCCAGCAGTTTGGGACACATCAATGAGCAGTTCTTC. Its translation is CASSLGHINEQFF.

The gene calls are TRBV6-1 and TRBJ1-2; D is unclear. The CDR3 has 13 amino acids. Trimming shortened V by 6 bases and J by 8 bases, and 16 bases separated the two germline ends. Germline CDR1 reads MNHNS; CDR2 reads SASEGT. The CDR3 region has the DNA TGTGCCAGCAGCGCCCTGAGCGCGCTGGGCTACACCTTC. Translated, it gives CASSALSALGYTF.

The chain employs TRBV18 and TRBJ2-7; 7 bases line up with TRBD1. The CDR3 spans 16 residues. Losses at the gene ends were 3 bases for V and 1 base for J; bases not matched to a gene: 9. Germline-derived CDR1 and CDR2 are KGHSH and LQKENI. CDR3 sequence (DNA): TGTGCCAGCTCACCTAAGACCTCGACAGGGTCCTACGAGCAGTACTTC. Protein product: CASSPKTSTGSYEQYF.

This clone came up once. The V call is TRBV4-3, the J call TRBJ1-5; D is perhaps TRBD1 (5 bases). The V gene's germline CDR1 is LGHNA and CDR2 YSLEER. This CDR3 is built from 13 residues. The V gene lost 2 bases and the J gene lost 7 bases, with 9 bases spanning the gap. The CDR3 reads CASSQSKGQPQHF. DNA of the CDR3: TGCGCCAGCAGCCAAAGTAAGGGGCAGCCCCAGCATTTT.

The CDR3 loop reads CATNPDREGEQYF. DNA for the CDR3: TGCGCCACCAATCCGGACAGGGAAGGAGAGCAGTACTTC. This chain links TRBV5-1 with TRBJ2-7, with 8 bases aligning to TRBD1. The CDR3 runs to 13 residues. V lost 9 bases, J lost 7 bases, and 12 bases stayed unmatched. Germline-derived CDR1 and CDR2 are SGHRS and YFSETQ.

The chain is built from TRBV5-6 and TRBJ1-5; a possible D gene is TRBD1 (5 bases). Deletions cut 4 bases from V and 4 bases from J, with 21 bases between. The germline V gene has CDR1 SGHDT and CDR2 YYEEEE. The CDR3 spans 17 residues. As DNA, the CDR3 is TGTGCCAGCAGCCAGGGCCAAAGTGTAATACCAAATCAGCCCCAGCATTTT. Amino acid sequence: CASSQGQSVIPNQPQHF. The whole variable domain, remainder taken from reference TRBV5-6 and TRBJ1-5, is DAGVTQSPTHLIKTRGQQVTLRCSPKSGHDTVSWYQQALGQGPQFIFQYYEEEERQRGNFPDRFSGHQFPNYSSELNVNALLLGDSALYLCASSQGQSVIPNQPQHFGDGTRLSIL.

The chain joins TRBV27 to TRBJ2-5, with a tentative D call TRBD2 (5 bases). Germline loops: CDR1 MNHEY, CDR2 SMNVEV (reference sequence). With 4 bases removed from V and 5 bases from J, the gap between germline ends came to 17 bases. This CDR3 region has 15 residues. As DNA, the CDR3 is TGTGCCAGCAGTTCAGGACTCACCACGAGGGAGACCCAGTACTTC. Residues: CASSSGLTTRETQYF.

J is TRBJ1-5 and V is TRBV27; D perhaps matches TRBD1 (6 bases). The CDR3 contains 16 residues. Per the germline V gene, CDR1 is MNHEY and CDR2 is SMNVEV (reference sequence). V was shortened by 8 bases and J by 7 bases, with 24 bases between the two germline ends. The CDR3 reads CASSPFSQGFGQPQHF. In DNA, the CDR3 is TGTGCCAGCTCCCCCTTTTCCCAGGGGTTCGGGCAGCCCCAGCATTTT.

This clone was observed once. The CDR3 DNA reads TGCAGCGTTGGGGGGGTCTACGAGCAGTACTTC. Translation: CSVGGVYEQYF. This sequence joins TRBV29-1 and TRBJ2-7, with a weak D call TRBD2 (6 bases). This CDR3 is built from 11 residues. V gave up 4 bases and J gave up 3 bases, with 7 bases separating them. Germline assignment: CDR1 SQVTM and CDR2 ANQGSEA.

The chain is built from TRBV15 and TRBJ2-7; the match to TRBD2 covers 9 bases. The DNA end favors TRBJ2-5, so the J call may be wrong. This CDR3 comprises 16 residues. CDR1 and CDR2 from the germline V gene are LNHNV and YYDKDF (reference sequence). The CDR3 nucleotides read TGTGCCACCTGCAACTCTATTAGCGGGAGTGAAGAGACCCAGTACTTC. As protein: CATCNSISGSEETQYF.

This clone appeared once. The chain recombines TRBV28 with TRBJ2-7; a possible D gene is TRBD2 (5 bases). In germline, CDR1 is MDHEN, CDR2 SYDVKM. The CDR3 is made up of 14 amino acids. Trimming took off 0 bases at V and 3 bases at J, with 9 bases between the two ends. The CDR3 sequence is CASSLWTGYYEQYF. The CDR3 coding sequence is TGTGCCAGCAGTTTATGGACGGGGTACTACGAGCAGTACTTC.

The chain couples TRBV5-3 to TRBJ2-7; D is unresolved. TRBV5-3 is annotated as an ORF whose role is uncertain. This CDR3 is built from 14 residues. V was pared by 4 bases and J by 2 bases, with 13 bases between. The CDR3 DNA follows: TGTGCCAGAAGCAGACCCCAGGTTACCTACGAGCAGTACTTC. This gives the protein CARSRPQVTYEQYF.

CDR3 protein: CASSLRQRNSPLHF. CDR3 DNA: TGTGCCAGCAGTTTACGGCAGCGGAATTCACCCCTCCACTTT. This sequence joins TRBV27 and TRBJ1-6, with D unresolved. Looked up from germline, CDR1 is MNHEY and CDR2 is SMNVEV (reference sequence). The V end lost 2 bases, the J end lost 7 bases, and 9 bases lay between the germline ends. The CDR3 covers 14 residues.